The clone carrying this T cell receptor (beta chain) was seen a few times. The antigen is unknown. TCRdb redid the calling of the 5' RACE reads with MiXCR, one entry per CDR3 protein. The sample contains about 200,000 distinct CDR3 sequences, more than 9% of which appear only once. CDR3 length equals 15 residues. V was clipped by 6 bases and J by 0 bases; unmatched bases: 5. Germline assignment: CDR1 MDHEN and CDR2 SYDVKM. The record originates from a study of identical twins. Notes on the study in general: Beta clonotypes that were abundant in cord blood contained fewer insertions, a pattern absent from memory repertoires.

Sequencing input: memory T cells sorted from blood. The chain uses TRBV28 and TRBJ2-1, with 7 bases that match TRBD2. The source is a man aged 50 or older in good health. The CDR3 DNA reads TGTGCCAGCAGAGGGGACTATAGCTCCTACAATGAGCAGTTCTTC. It yields the protein CASRGDYSSYNEQFF.